This T cell receptor beta chain was retrieved from a study of identical twins. TCRdb re-called the 5' RACE reads with MiXCR, one entry per CDR3 protein. The sample carries 520,000 or so distinct CDR3 sequences, approximately 22% recorded once. Germline assignment: CDR1 MNHEY and CDR2 SMNVEV (reference sequence). The CDR3 sequence is 14 residues long. V shed 6 bases and J 6 bases; nucleotides not matched to a gene: 5. The data also belong to a second study, concerning T cells expressing NK-cell markers.

The genes are TRBV27 and TRBJ1-5; 10 positions agree with TRBD1. The TCR was taken from a woman aged 18-30 years in good health. Material: CD4+ T cells sorted from blood. The CDR3 sequence is CASRGTGESQPQHF. In DNA, the CDR3 is TGTGCCAGCAGGGGGACAGGGGAGAGTCAGCCCCAGCATTTT.